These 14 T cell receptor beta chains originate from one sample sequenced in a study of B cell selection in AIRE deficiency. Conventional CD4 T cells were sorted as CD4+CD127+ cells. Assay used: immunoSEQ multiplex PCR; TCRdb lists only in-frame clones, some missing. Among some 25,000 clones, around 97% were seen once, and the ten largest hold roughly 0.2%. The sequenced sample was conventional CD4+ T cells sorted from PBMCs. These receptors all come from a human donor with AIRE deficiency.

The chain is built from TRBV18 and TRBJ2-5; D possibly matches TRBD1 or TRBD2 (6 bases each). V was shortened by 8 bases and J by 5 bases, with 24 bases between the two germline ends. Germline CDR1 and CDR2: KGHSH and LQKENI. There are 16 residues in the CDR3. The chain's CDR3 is CASRIGTSTSGETQYF. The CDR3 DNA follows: TGTGCCAGCCGGATCGGGACAAGCACCAGCGGGGAGACCCAGTACTTC.

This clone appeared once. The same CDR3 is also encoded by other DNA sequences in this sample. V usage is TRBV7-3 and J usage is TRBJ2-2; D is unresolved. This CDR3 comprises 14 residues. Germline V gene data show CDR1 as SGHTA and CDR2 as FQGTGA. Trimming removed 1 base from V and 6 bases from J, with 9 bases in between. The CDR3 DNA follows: TGTGCCAGCAGCTTAAAAGGGTGGGCCGGGGAGCTGTTTTTT. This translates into CASSLKGWAGELFF. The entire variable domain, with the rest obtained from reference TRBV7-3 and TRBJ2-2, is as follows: GAGVSQTPSNKVTEKGKYVELRCDPISGHTALYWYRQSLGQGPEFLIYFQGTGAADDSGLPNDRFFAVRPEGSVSTLKIQRTERGDSAVYLCASSLKGWAGELFFGEGSRLTVL.

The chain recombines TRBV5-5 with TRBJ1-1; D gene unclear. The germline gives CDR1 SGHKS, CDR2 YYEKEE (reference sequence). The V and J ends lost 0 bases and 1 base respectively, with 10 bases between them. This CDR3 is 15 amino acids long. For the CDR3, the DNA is TGTGCCAGCAGCTTGGCAGTCATGGGGAACACTGAAGCTTTCTTT. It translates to CASSLAVMGNTEAFF.

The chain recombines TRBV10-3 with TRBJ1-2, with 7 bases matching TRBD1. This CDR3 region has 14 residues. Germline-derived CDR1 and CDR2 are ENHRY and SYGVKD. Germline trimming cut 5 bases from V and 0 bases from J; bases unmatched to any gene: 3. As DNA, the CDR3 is TGTGCCATCAGTCCGACAGGGACTAACTATGGCTACACCTTC. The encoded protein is CAISPTGTNYGYTF.

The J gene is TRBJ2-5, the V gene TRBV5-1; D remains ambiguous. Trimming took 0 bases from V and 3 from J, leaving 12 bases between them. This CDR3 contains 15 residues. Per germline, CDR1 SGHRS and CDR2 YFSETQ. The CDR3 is CASSLEVAPKETQYF. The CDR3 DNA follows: TGCGCCAGCAGCTTGGAGGTCGCGCCAAAAGAGACCCAGTACTTC.

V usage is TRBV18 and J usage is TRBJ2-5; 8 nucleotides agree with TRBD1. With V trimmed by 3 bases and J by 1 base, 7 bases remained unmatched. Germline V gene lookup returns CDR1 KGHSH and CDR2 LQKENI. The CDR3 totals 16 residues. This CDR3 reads CASSPLGGQGQETQYF. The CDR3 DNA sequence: TGTGCCAGCTCACCCCTAGGAGGACAGGGCCAAGAGACCCAGTACTTC. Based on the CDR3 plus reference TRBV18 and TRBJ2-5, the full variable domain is NAGVMQNPRHLVRRRGQEARLRCSPMKGHSHVYWYRQLPEEGLKFMVYLQKENIIDESGMPKERFSAEFPKEGPSILRIQQVVRGDSAAYFCASSPLGGQGQETQYFGPGTRLLVL.

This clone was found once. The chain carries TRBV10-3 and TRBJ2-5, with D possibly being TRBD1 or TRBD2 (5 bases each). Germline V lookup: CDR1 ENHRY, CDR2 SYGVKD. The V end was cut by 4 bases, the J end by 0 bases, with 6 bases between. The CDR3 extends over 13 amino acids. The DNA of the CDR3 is TGTGCCATCAGTGGGGGACACCAAGAGACCCAGTACTTC. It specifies CAISGGHQETQYF.

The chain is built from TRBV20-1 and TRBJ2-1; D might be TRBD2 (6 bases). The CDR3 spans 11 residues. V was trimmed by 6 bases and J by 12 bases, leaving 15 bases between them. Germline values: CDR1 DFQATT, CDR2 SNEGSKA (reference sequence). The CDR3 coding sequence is TGCAGTGCCGCGGAGCGGGTAAGGCAGTTCTTC. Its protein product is CSAAERVRQFF.

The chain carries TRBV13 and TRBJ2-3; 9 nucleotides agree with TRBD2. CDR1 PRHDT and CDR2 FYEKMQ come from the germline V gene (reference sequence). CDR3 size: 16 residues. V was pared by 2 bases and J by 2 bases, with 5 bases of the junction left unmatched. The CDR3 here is CASSLTSGLYTDTQYF. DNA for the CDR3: TGTGCCAGCAGCTTAACTAGCGGGCTTTACACAGATACGCAGTATTTT.

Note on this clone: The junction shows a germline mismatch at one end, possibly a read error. The CDR3 region is CASTQGAEAFF. The CDR3 DNA follows: TGTGCCAGCACCCAGGGAGCTGAAGCCTTCTTT. The gene calls are TRBV6-6 and TRBJ1-1, with a possible D match to TRBD1 (5 bases). The CDR3 is 11 amino acids. From germline, CDR1 is MNHNY and CDR2 SVGAGI (reference sequence).

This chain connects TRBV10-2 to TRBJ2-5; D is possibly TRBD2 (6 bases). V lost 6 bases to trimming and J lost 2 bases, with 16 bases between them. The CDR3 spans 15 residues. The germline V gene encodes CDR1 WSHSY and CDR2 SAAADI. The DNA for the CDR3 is TGCGCCAGCAGGGTGAGGGCGGGGCGACAAGAGACCCAGTACTTC. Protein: CASRVRAGRQETQYF.

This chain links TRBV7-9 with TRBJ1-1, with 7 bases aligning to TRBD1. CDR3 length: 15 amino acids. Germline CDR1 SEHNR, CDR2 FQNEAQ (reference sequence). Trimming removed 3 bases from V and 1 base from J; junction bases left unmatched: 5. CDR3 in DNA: TGTGCCAGCAGCTTGGCCGGGACAGAGAACACTGAAGCTTTCTTT. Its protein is CASSLAGTENTEAFF. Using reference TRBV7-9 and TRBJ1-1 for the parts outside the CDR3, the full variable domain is DTGVSQNPRHKITKRGQNVTFRCDPISEHNRLYWYRQTLGQGPEFLTYFQNEAQLEKSRLLSDRFSAERPKGSFSTLEIQRTEQGDSAMYLCASSLAGTENTEAFFGQGTRLTVV.

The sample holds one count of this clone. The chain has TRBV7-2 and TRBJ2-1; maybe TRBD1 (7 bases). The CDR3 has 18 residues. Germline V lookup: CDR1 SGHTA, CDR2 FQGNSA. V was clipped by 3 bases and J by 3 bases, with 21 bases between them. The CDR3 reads CASSFRQGGGVFYNEQFF. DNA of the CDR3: TGTGCCAGCAGCTTCAGACAGGGAGGAGGAGTCTTCTACAATGAGCAGTTCTTC.

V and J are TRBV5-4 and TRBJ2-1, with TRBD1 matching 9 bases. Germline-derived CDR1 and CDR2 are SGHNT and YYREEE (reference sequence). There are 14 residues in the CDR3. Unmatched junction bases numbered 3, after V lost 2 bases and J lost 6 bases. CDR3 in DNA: TGTGCCAGCAGCTTACAGGGGGCCGGCAATGAGCAGTTCTTC. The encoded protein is CASSLQGAGNEQFF.